This T cell receptor (beta chain) was profiled in a study of regulatory T cells in long-lasting Graves disease. Arm-PCR with iRepertoire HTBI primers amplified the CDR3 regions for these TCR beta libraries. TCRdb redid the calling of the multiplex PCR reads with MiXCR, one entry per CDR3 protein. The profile shows 450,000 to 600,000 distinct CDR3 sequences, around 16% of them singletons. The table lists this clonotype with a few counts. Time point here: newly diagnosed GD, antithyroid drugs for less than 3 months. Isolated PBMC RNA provided the starting material for the TCR library. J was trimmed by 4 bases and V by 3 bases; bases with no gene match: 9. The CDR3 has 16 amino acids. CDR1 SGDLS and CDR2 YYNGEE come from the germline V gene. The same specimen was also included in a second study, on T cells in Graves' hyperthyroidism and ophthalmopathy.

This receptor was taken from a man between 35 and 55 years old with Graves disease. Sequences were derived from peripheral blood mononuclear cells (PBMCs), sampled at new diagnosis, from a patient treated with antithyroid drugs. The J gene is TRBJ1-3, the V gene TRBV9; 8 positions match TRBD1. DNA for the CDR3: TGTGCCAGCAGCGGAGCCGGGACAGGCGTAGGAAACACCATATATTTT. This encodes CASSGAGTGVGNTIYF.